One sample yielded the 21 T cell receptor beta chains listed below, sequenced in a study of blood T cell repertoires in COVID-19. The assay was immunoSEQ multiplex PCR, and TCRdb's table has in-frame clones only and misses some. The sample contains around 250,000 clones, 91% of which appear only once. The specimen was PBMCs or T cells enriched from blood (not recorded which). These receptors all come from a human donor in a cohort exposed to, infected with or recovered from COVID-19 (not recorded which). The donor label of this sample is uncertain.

The CDR3: CASSEGLAGGPNPDTQYF. The DNA for the CDR3 is TGTGCCAGCTCAGAGGGACTAGCGGGGGGGCCAAACCCAGATACGCAGTATTTT. The V gene is TRBV18, the J gene TRBJ2-3, with 16 bases identical to TRBD2. Germline V CDR1 and CDR2: KGHSH, LQKENI. CDR3 length equals 18 residues. Trimming at V came to 5 bases and at J to 4 bases, leaving 9 bases not matched to a gene.

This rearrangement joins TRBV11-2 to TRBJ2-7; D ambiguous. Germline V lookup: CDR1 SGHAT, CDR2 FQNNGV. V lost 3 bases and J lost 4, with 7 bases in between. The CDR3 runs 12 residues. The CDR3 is CASSFFSYEQYF. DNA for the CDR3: TGTGCCAGCAGCTTTTTTTCTTACGAGCAGTACTTC. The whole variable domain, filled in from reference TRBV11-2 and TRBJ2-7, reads EAGVAQSPRYKIIEKRQSVAFWCNPISGHATLYWYQQILGQGPKLLIQFQNNGVVDDSQLPKDRFSAERLKGVDSTLKIQPAKLEDSAVYLCASSFFSYEQYFGPGTRLTVT.

This CDR3 is CASSEGAGRSPLHF. CDR3 bases: TGTGCCAGCAGTGAGGGGGCGGGTAGGTCACCCCTCCACTTT. V gene TRBV6-1 combines with J gene TRBJ1-6; D might be TRBD1 (6 bases). This CDR3 has 14 residues. In germline, CDR1 is MNHNS, CDR2 SASEGT. Deletions cut 3 bases from V and 10 bases from J, with 13 bases between.

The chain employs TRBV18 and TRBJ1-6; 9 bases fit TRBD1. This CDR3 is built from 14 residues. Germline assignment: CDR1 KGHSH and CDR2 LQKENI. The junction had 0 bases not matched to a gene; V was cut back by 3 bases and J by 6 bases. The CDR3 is CASSPDRGNSPLHF. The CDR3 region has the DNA TGTGCCAGCTCACCGGACAGGGGTAATTCACCCCTCCACTTT. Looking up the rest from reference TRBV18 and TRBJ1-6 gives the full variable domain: NAGVMQNPRHLVRRRGQEARLRCSPMKGHSHVYWYRQLPEEGLKFMVYLQKENIIDESGMPKERFSAEFPKEGPSILRIQQVVRGDSAAYFCASSPDRGNSPLHFGNGTRLTVT.

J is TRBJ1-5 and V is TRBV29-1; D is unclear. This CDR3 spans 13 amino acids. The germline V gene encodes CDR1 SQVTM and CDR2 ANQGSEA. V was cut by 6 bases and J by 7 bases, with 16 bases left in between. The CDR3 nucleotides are TGCAGCGTCAACCTTGAGGAGGGCCAGCCCCAGCATTTT. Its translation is CSVNLEEGQPQHF.

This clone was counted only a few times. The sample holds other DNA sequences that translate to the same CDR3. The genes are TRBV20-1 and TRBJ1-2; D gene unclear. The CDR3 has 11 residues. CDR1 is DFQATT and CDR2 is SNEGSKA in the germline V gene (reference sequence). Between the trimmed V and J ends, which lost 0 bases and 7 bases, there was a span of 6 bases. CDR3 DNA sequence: TGCAGTGCTAGAGATCCCGGTGGCTACACCTTC. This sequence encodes CSARDPGGYTF.

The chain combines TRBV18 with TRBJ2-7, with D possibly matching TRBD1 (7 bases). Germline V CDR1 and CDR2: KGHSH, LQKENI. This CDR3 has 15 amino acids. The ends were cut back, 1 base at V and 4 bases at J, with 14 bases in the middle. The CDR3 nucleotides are TGTGCCAGCTCACCACATCCCAGGGGGACTTACGAGCAGTACTTC. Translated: CASSPHPRGTYEQYF. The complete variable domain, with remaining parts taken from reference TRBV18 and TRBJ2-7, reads NAGVMQNPRHLVRRRGQEARLRCSPMKGHSHVYWYRQLPEEGLKFMVYLQKENIIDESGMPKERFSAEFPKEGPSILRIQQVVRGDSAAYFCASSPHPRGTYEQYFGPGTRLTVT.

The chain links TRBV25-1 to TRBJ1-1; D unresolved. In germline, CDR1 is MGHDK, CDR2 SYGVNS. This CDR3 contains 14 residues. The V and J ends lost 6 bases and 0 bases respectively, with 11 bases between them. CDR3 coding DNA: TGTGCCAGCAGCGGCGGGGTCATGAACACTGAAGCTTTCTTT. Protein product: CASSGGVMNTEAFF.

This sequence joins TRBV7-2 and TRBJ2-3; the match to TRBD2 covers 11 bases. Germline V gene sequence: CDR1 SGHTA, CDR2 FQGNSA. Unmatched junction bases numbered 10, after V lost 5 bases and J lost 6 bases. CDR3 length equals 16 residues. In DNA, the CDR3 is TGTGCCAGCAGCATAAGACTAGCGGGGTTACGGGATACGCAGTATTTT. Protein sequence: CASSIRLAGLRDTQYF.

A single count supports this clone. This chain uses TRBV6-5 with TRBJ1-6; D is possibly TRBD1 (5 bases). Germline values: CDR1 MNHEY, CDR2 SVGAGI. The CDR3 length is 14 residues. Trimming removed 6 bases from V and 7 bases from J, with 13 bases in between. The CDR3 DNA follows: TGTGCCAGCAGCACGGAGGGGAGAAATTCACCCCTCCACTTT. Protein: CASSTEGRNSPLHF.

CDR3 amino acids: CASTPGTGVFF. The DNA of the CDR3 is TGTGCCAGCACCCCCGGGACAGGGGTATTCTTT. The rearrangement uses TRBV6-5 and TRBJ1-1; 10 nucleotides align to TRBD1. CDR1 MNHEY and CDR2 SVGAGI come from the germline V gene. The CDR3 sequence is 11 residues long. The V and J ends lost 7 bases and 14 bases, in that order; junction bases with no gene match: 7.

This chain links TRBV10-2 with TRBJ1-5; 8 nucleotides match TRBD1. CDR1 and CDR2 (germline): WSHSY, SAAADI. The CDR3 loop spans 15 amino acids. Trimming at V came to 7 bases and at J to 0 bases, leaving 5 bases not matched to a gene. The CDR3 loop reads CASKPTGDSNQPQHF. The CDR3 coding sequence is TGCGCCAGCAAGCCGACAGGGGATAGCAATCAGCCCCAGCATTTT.

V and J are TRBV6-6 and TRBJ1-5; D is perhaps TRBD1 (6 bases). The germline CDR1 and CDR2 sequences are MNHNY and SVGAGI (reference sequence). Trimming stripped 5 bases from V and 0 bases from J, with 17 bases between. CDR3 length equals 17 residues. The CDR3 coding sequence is TGTGCCAGCAGTCGCGGGGGGGCCTCTTATAGCAATCAGCCCCAGCATTTT. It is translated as CASSRGGASYSNQPQHF.

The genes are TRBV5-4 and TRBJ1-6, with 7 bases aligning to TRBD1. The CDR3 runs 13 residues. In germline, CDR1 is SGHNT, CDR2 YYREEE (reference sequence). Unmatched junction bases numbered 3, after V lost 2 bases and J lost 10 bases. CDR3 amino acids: CASSFNRGSPLHF. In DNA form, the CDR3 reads TGTGCCAGCAGCTTCAACAGGGGATCACCCCTCCACTTT. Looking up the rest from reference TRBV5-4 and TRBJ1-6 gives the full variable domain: ETGVTQSPTHLIKTRGQQVTLRCSSQSGHNTVSWYQQALGQGPQFIFQYYREEENGRGNFPPRFSGLQFPNYSSELNVNALELDDSALYLCASSFNRGSPLHFGNGTRLTVT.

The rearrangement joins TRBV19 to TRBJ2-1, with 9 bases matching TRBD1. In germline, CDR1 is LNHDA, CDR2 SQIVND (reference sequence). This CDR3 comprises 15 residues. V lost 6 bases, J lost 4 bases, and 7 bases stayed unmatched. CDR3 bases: TGTGCCAGTAGGGCCGGGACAGGGAATTACAATGAGCAGTTCTTC. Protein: CASRAGTGNYNEQFF.

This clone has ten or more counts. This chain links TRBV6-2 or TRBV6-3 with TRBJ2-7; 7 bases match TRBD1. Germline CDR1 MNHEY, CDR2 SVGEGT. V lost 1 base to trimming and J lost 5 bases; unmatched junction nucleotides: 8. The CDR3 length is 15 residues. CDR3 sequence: CASSYYRQGANEQYF. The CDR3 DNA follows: TGTGCCAGCAGTTACTATCGACAGGGAGCCAACGAGCAGTACTTC.

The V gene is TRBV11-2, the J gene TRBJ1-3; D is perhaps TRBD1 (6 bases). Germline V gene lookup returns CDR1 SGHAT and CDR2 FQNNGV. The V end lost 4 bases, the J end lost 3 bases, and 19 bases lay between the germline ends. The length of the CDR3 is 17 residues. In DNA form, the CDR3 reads TGTGCCAGCAGCTCCCTAAGGGAGGGGGTTGATGGAAACACCATATATTTT. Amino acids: CASSSLREGVDGNTIYF.

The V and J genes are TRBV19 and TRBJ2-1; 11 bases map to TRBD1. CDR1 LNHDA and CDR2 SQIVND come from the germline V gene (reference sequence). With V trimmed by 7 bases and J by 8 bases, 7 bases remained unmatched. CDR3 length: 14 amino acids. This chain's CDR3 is CASTDRGLIDEQFF. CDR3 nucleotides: TGTGCCAGTACGGACAGGGGGCTAATCGATGAGCAGTTCTTC.

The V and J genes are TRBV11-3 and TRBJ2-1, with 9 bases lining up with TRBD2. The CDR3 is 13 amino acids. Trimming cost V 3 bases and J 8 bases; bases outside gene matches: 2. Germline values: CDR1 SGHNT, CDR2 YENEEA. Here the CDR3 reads CASSFERGDEQFF. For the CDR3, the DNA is TGTGCCAGCAGCTTCGAGCGGGGGGATGAGCAGTTCTTC.

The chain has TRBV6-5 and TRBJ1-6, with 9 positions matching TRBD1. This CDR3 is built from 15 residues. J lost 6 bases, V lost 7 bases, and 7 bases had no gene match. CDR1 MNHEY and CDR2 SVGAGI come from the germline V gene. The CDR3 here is CASITGTGTNSPLHF. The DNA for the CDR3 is TGTGCCAGCATTACCGGGACAGGGACTAATTCACCCCTCCACTTT.

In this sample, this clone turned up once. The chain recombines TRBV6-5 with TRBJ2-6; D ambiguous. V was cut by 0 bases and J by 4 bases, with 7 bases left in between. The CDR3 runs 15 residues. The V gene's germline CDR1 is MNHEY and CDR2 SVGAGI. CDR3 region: CASSYSPKGANVLTF. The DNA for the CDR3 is TGTGCCAGCAGTTACTCCCCCAAAGGGGCCAACGTCCTGACTTTC.